The 25 T cell receptor beta chains listed next were all sequenced from one sample in a study of shared clonotypes between healthy human individuals. TCRdb's table, derived via immunoSEQ multiplex PCR, lists solely in-frame clones and lacks some. The data hold some 650,000 clones, with more than 95% observed a single time. Sequencing input: naive CD4+ T cells sorted from blood. Subset indicated: CD45RA+ positively selected. These receptors came from a woman in her 30s in good health.

V and J are TRBV10-1 and TRBJ2-1; D is ambiguous. Per germline, CDR1 WNHNN and CDR2 SYGVQD (reference sequence). V dropped 4 bases and J dropped 5 bases, with 6 bases sitting between them. The CDR3 has 12 residues. The CDR3 nucleotides read TGCGCCAGCAGTGGCCGTCACAATGAGCAGTTCTTC. Translating gives CASSGRHNEQFF.

V is TRBV2 and J is TRBJ1-4; 7 bases match TRBD1. CDR3 length: 16 amino acids. V was clipped by 2 bases and J by 7 bases; unmatched bases: 10. Germline V gene lookup returns CDR1 SNHLY and CDR2 FYNNEI. The DNA of the CDR3 is TGTGCCAGCAGTGAATCAACCAGGGGGTCCGGTGAAAAACTGTTTTTT. Translated: CASSESTRGSGEKLFF.

The genes are TRBV2 and TRBJ2-1, with TRBD2 matching 9 bases. This CDR3 has 15 amino acids. J lost 8 bases, V lost 5 bases, and 10 bases had no gene match. The germline V gene encodes CDR1 SNHLY and CDR2 FYNNEI. Here the CDR3 reads CASSKLAGLLDEQFF. CDR3 sequence (DNA): TGTGCCAGCAGTAAACTAGCGGGTCTTCTAGATGAGCAGTTCTTC.

The chain's CDR3 is CASSPGGLADQFF. The CDR3 DNA reads TGTGCCAGCAGCCCTGGGGGGCTAGCGGACCAGTTCTTC. The chain carries TRBV11-3 and TRBJ2-1, with a possible D match to TRBD2 (7 bases). The CDR3 runs to 13 residues. Germline V gene data show CDR1 as SGHNT and CDR2 as YENEEA. V lost 5 bases to trimming and J lost 13 bases, with 18 bases between them.

The chain recombines TRBV6-5 with TRBJ2-7; the D is unclear. The CDR3 runs to 15 residues. Germline V gives CDR1 MNHEY, CDR2 SVGAGI. Trimming shortened V by 2 bases and J by 4 bases, and 15 bases separated the two germline ends. The CDR3 nucleotides are TGTGCCAGCAGTTACAGAGCCCTCGGCGGATACGAGCAGTACTTC. Its translation: CASSYRALGGYEQYF.

The genes are TRBV5-4 and TRBJ2-7; D may be TRBD2 (6 bases). The V gene lost 1 base and the J gene lost 2 bases, with 13 bases spanning the gap. In germline, CDR1 is SGHNT, CDR2 YYREEE (reference sequence). This CDR3 region has 15 residues. The CDR3: CASSLKWTTTYEQYF. The CDR3 DNA reads TGTGCCAGCAGCTTGAAATGGACTACCACCTACGAGCAGTACTTC.

DNA of the CDR3: TGTGCCAGCGCTAGCGGGACTGGGGCCGGGGAGCTGTTTTTT. Protein product: CASASGTGAGELFF. The chain couples TRBV6-1 to TRBJ2-2, with TRBD2 matching over 9 bases. Trimming at V came to 8 bases and at J to 6 bases, leaving 7 bases not matched to a gene. Germline lookup yields CDR1 MNHNS and CDR2 SASEGT. This CDR3 has 14 residues.

CDR3 sequence (DNA): TGTGCCAGCAGCCCAGGGTGGGGTAGTGAGCAGTTCTTC. Residues: CASSPGWGSEQFF. V and J are TRBV11-3 and TRBJ2-1; a weak D match, TRBD1 (5 bases). V lost 5 bases and J lost 9, with 14 bases in between. The CDR3 has 13 residues. Germline V gives CDR1 SGHNT, CDR2 YENEEA.

V is TRBV6-4 and J is TRBJ1-2; no reliable D call. The ends were cut back, 5 bases at V and 7 bases at J, with 26 bases in the middle. CDR1 is MRHNA, CDR2 SNTAGT, per germline. The CDR3 sequence is 17 residues long. CDR3 protein: CASSRAADPIYLGGYTF. Written as DNA, the CDR3 is TGTGCCAGCAGTAGGGCCGCCGATCCTATTTACCTCGGTGGCTACACCTTC.

This clone came up once. V and J are TRBV27 and TRBJ1-1, with D possibly matching TRBD1 (5 bases). The CDR3 is 14 amino acids. CDR1 and CDR2 (germline): MNHEY, SMNVEV (reference sequence). The V gene lost 2 bases and the J gene lost 3 bases, with 10 bases spanning the gap. CDR3 sequence reads: CASSLLGRDTEAFF. In DNA, the CDR3 is TGTGCCAGCAGTTTACTGGGCAGGGACACTGAAGCTTTCTTT.

CDR3 sequence reads: CAWSGRTGWETQYF. The DNA for the CDR3 is TGTGCCTGGAGTGGGCGGACAGGGTGGGAGACCCAGTACTTC. V and J are TRBV30 and TRBJ2-5; TRBD1 aligns across 8 bases. Germline V gene lookup returns CDR1 GTSNPN and CDR2 SVGIG (reference sequence). V dropped 1 base and J dropped 5; count of bases not matched to a gene: 6. The CDR3 contains 14 residues. Combining the CDR3 with reference TRBV30 and TRBJ2-5 gives the whole variable domain SQTIHQWPATLVQPVGSPLSLECTVEGTSNPNLYWYRQAAGRGLQLLFYSVGIGQISSEVPQNLSASRPQDRQFILSSKKLLLSDSGFYLCAWSGRTGWETQYFGPGTRLLVL.

With regard to this clone: A junction boundary mismatches the germline segment, possibly from a read error. J is TRBJ2-1 and V is TRBV9; 9 bases agree with TRBD2. Germline lookup yields CDR1 SGDLS and CDR2 YYNGEE. The CDR3 has 14 residues. Written as DNA, the CDR3 is TGTGCCAGCAGCGTAGCTGTTAGCGGGAGTGAGGAGTTCTTC. It specifies CASSVAVSGSEEFF.

This clone was seen just once. V is TRBV7-9 and J is TRBJ2-1; 7 nucleotides match TRBD2. The CDR3 covers 15 residues. In germline, CDR1 is SEHNR, CDR2 FQNEAQ (reference sequence). V lost 5 bases and J lost 6; bases outside the gene matches: 10. The CDR3 sequence: CASSRSGLVGNEQFF. In nucleotides, the CDR3 is TGTGCCAGCAGCCGCTCCGGACTAGTCGGCAATGAGCAGTTCTTC.

This chain uses TRBV20-1 with TRBJ2-4; no clear D. V was cut by 6 bases and J by 5 bases, with 5 bases left in between. Germline V lookup: CDR1 DFQATT, CDR2 SNEGSKA (reference sequence). The CDR3 covers 10 residues. The CDR3 sequence: CSASQNIQYF. CDR3 DNA: TGCAGTGCCAGTCAAAACATTCAGTACTTC.

The chain recombines TRBV29-1 with TRBJ2-1; D is unclear. Germline CDR1 is SQVTM and CDR2 is ANQGSEA. The CDR3 covers 14 residues. The ends were cut back, 5 bases at V and 7 bases at J, with 18 bases in the middle. CDR3 DNA sequence: TGCAGCGTTCGGCAGGAAAAGTTTGGTAATGAGCAGTTCTTC. As protein: CSVRQEKFGNEQFF.

V and J are TRBV28 and TRBJ1-5; TRBD1 agrees at 7 bases. V gave up 6 bases and J gave up 1 base; unmatched junction bases: 3. Germline V gene data show CDR1 as MDHEN and CDR2 as SYDVKM. There are 14 residues in the CDR3. For the CDR3, the DNA is TGTGCCAGCAGGGCAGGGGGAAGCAATCAGCCCCAGCATTTT. Translation gives CASRAGGSNQPQHF.

Comments on this clone: This CDR3 is also generated by other DNA sequences in the sample. The CDR3 loop is CASSPRDRGTEAFF. The CDR3 DNA sequence: TGTGCCAGCTCACCACGGGACAGGGGAACTGAAGCTTTCTTT. The gene calls are TRBV18 and TRBJ1-1; 10 nucleotides agree with TRBD1. This CDR3 is built from 14 residues. CDR1 is KGHSH, CDR2 LQKENI, per germline. V was clipped by 1 base and J by 5 bases; unmatched bases: 1.

The sample holds a few counts of this clone. The rearrangement joins TRBV18 to TRBJ2-1; 10 positions match TRBD2. CDR1 KGHSH and CDR2 LQKENI come from the germline V gene. V trimming: 3 bases; J trimming: 4 bases; junction bases outside the gene matches: 6. This CDR3 region has 16 residues. The CDR3 is CASSPIAGGGYNEQFF. The DNA for the CDR3 is TGTGCCAGCTCACCTATAGCGGGAGGAGGGTACAATGAGCAGTTCTTC.

J is TRBJ2-7 and V is TRBV27, with D unclear. From germline, CDR1 is MNHEY and CDR2 SMNVEV (reference sequence). V lost 3 bases and J 3 bases, leaving 9 bases between the germline ends. The CDR3 is 13 residues long. The CDR3 coding sequence is TGTGCCAGCAGTTTCCGAGCCTACTACGAGCAGTACTTC. Translation gives CASSFRAYYEQYF.

This chain connects TRBV6-1 to TRBJ2-7, with D tentatively TRBD1 (5 bases). CDR1 is MNHNS, CDR2 SASEGT, per germline. Between the trimmed V and J ends, which lost 7 bases and 0 bases, there was a span of 13 bases. The CDR3 spans 14 residues. The CDR3 DNA is TGTGCCAGCAATACGGACACAAGCTCCTACGAGCAGTACTTC. Translated: CASNTDTSSYEQYF.

The chain combines TRBV19 with TRBJ2-1, with 12 bases lining up with TRBD2. The CDR3 extends over 16 amino acids. V trimming: 2 bases; J trimming: 4 bases; junction bases outside the gene matches: 3. The germline CDR1 and CDR2 sequences are LNHDA and SQIVND (reference sequence). CDR3 amino acids: CASSIWGLAGYNEQFF. The CDR3 DNA is TGTGCCAGTAGTATATGGGGACTAGCGGGTTACAATGAGCAGTTCTTC.

The chain employs TRBV5-1 and TRBJ1-1; maybe TRBD1 (6 bases). The CDR3 spans 15 residues. The germline V gene encodes CDR1 SGHRS and CDR2 YFSETQ. The V gene lost 0 bases and the J gene lost 3 bases, with 12 bases spanning the gap. CDR3 loop: CASSLGAGADTEAFF. The CDR3, as DNA: TGCGCCAGCAGCTTGGGAGCGGGGGCGGACACTGAAGCTTTCTTT.

This chain links TRBV7-6 with TRBJ2-1; 11 bases map to TRBD2. The CDR3 runs 19 residues. V lost 5 bases and J lost 1; bases outside the gene matches: 13. Germline lookup yields CDR1 SGHVS and CDR2 FNYEAQ. In DNA form, the CDR3 reads TGTGCCAGCAGCAAAGGGTTACTAGCGGGAGACGGTTCCTACAATGAGCAGTTCTTC. This gives the protein CASSKGLLAGDGSYNEQFF.

The chain has TRBV6-1 and TRBJ1-2, with D perhaps TRBD1 (5 bases). V lost 4 bases and J 2 bases, leaving 17 bases between the germline ends. This CDR3 contains 16 residues. Germline assignment: CDR1 MNHNS and CDR2 SASEGT. The CDR3 DNA reads TGTGCCAGCAGTGGTGTTTCGGGGCTGCGAAACTATGGCTACACCTTC. Its translation: CASSGVSGLRNYGYTF.

In this sample, this clone turned up once. The chain links TRBV7-2 to TRBJ2-5; D is unresolved. Between the trimmed V and J ends, which lost 1 base and 5 bases, there was a span of 5 bases. CDR3 length equals 12 residues. Germline CDR1 SGHTA, CDR2 FQGNSA. CDR3 amino acids: CASSLGRETQYF. For the CDR3, the DNA is TGTGCCAGCAGCTTAGGCAGGGAGACCCAGTACTTC.